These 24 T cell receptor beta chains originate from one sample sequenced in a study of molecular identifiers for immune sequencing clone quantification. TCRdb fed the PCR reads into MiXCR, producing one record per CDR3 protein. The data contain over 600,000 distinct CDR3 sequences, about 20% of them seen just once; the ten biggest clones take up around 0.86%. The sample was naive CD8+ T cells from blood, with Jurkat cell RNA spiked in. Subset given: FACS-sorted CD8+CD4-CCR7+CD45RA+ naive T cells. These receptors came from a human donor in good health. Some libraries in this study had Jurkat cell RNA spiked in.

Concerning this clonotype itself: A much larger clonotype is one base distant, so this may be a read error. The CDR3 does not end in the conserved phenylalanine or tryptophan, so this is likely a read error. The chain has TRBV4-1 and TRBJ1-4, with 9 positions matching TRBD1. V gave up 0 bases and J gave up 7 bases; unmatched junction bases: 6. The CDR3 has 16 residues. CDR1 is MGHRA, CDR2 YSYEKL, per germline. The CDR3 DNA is TGCGCCAGCAGCCAAGAATGGAACAGGGGGCCTGAAAAACTGTTTTAT. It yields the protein CASSQEWNRGPEKLFY.

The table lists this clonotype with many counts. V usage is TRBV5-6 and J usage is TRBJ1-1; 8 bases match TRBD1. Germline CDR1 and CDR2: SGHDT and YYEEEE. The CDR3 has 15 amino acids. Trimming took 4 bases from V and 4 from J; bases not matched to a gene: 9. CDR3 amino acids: CASSPERQGATEAFF. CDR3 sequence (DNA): TGTGCCAGCAGCCCTGAACGGCAGGGGGCCACTGAAGCTTTCTTT.

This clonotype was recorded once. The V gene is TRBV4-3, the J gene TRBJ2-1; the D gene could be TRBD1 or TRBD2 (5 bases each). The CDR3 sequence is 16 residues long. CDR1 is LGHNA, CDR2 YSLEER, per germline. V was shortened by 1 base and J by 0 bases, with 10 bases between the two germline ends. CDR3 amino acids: CASSQGKGSSYNEQFF. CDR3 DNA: TGCGCCAGCAGCCAAGGTAAGGGGAGCTCCTACAATGAGCAGTTCTTC.

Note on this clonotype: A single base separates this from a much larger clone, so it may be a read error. CDR3 region: CASSLDVSAEAFF. CDR3 DNA sequence: TGTGCCAGCAGCTTGGATGTCAGCGCTGAAGCTTTCTTT. V usage is TRBV5-5 and J usage is TRBJ1-1; D is unresolved. CDR1 is SGHKS and CDR2 is YYEKEE in the germline V gene (reference sequence). The germline V and J ends were trimmed by 0 bases and 6 bases, with 9 bases remaining between them. CDR3 size: 13 residues. Combining the CDR3 with reference TRBV5-5 and TRBJ1-1 gives the whole variable domain DAGVTQSPTHLIKTRGQQVTLRCSPISGHKSVSWYQQVLGQGPQFIFQYYEKEERGRGNFPDRFSARQFPNYSSELNVNALLLGDSALYLCASSLDVSAEAFFGQGTRLTVV.

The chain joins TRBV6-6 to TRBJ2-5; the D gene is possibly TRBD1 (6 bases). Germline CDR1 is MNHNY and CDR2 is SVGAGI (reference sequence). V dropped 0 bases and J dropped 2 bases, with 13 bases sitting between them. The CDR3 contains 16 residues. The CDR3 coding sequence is TGTGCCAGCAGTTACTCATCAAGGGGGATTCAAGAGACCCAGTACTTC. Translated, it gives CASSYSSRGIQETQYF.

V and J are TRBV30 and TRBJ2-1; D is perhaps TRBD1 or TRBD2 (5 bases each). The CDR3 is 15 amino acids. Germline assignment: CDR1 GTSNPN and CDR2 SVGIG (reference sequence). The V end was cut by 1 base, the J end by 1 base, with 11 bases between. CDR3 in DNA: TGTGCCTGGAGTGAGGGGTCGGGATCCTACAATGAGCAGTTCTTC. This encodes CAWSEGSGSYNEQFF.

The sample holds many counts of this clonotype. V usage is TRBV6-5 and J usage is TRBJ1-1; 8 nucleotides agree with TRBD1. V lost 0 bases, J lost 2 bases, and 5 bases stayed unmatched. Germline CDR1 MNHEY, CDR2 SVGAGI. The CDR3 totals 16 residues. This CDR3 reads CASSYSTTGVNTEAFF. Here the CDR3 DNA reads TGTGCCAGCAGTTACTCAACGACAGGGGTAAACACTGAAGCTTTCTTT.

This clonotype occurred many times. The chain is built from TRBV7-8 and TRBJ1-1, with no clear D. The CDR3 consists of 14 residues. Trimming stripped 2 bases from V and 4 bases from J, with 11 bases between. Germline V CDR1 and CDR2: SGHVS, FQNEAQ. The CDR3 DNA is TGTGCCAGCAGCTTAATGGTGCGGAGCACTGAAGCTTTCTTT. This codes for CASSLMVRSTEAFF.

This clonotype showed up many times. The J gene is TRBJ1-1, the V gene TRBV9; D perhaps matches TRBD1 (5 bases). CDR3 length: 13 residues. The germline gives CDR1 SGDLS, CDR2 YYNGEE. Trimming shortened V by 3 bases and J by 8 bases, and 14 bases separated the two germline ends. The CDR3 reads CASSAEGWAEAFF. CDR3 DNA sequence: TGTGCCAGCAGCGCGGAGGGGTGGGCGGAAGCTTTCTTT.

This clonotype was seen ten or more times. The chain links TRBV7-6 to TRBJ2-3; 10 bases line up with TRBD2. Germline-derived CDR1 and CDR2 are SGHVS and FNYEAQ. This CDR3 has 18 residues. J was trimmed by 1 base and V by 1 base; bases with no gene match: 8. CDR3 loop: CASSLGYPGTSGTDTQYF. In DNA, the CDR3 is TGTGCCAGCAGCTTAGGCTACCCCGGGACTAGCGGCACAGATACGCAGTATTTT.

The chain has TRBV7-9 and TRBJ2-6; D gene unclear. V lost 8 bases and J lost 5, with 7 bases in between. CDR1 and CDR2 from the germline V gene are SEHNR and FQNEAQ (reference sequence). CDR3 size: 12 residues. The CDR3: CASPHWANVLTF. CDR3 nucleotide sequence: TGTGCCAGCCCCCACTGGGCCAACGTCCTGACTTTC.

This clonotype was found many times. The CDR3 reads CASSRLAGGAYEQYF. The CDR3 DNA is TGTGCCAGCAGCCGTCTAGCGGGAGGGGCCTACGAGCAGTACTTC. This chain connects TRBV14 to TRBJ2-7; 12 nucleotides line up with TRBD2. V lost 4 bases, J lost 2 bases, and 3 bases stayed unmatched. The CDR3 spans 15 residues. In germline, CDR1 is SGHDN, CDR2 FVKESK.

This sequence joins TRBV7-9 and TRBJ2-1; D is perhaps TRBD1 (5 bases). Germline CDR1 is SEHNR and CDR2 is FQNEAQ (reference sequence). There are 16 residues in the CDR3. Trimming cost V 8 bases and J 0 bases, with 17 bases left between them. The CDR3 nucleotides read TGTGCCAGCGGGCCGACAGATACTGTCTCCTACAATGAGCAGTTCTTC. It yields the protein CASGPTDTVSYNEQFF.

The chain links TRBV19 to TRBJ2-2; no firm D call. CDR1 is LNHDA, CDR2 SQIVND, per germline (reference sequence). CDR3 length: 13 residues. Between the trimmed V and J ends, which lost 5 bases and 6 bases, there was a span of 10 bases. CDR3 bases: TGTGCCAGTAGTGTCAAGGATCCCGGGGAGCTGTTTTTT. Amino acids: CASSVKDPGELFF.

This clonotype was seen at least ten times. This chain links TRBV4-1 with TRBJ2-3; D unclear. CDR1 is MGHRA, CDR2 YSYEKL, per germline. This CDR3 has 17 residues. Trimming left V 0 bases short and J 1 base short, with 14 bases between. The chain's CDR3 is CASSQEGGRLGTDTQYF. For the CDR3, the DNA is TGCGCCAGCAGCCAAGAAGGTGGCAGGCTAGGCACAGATACGCAGTATTTT.

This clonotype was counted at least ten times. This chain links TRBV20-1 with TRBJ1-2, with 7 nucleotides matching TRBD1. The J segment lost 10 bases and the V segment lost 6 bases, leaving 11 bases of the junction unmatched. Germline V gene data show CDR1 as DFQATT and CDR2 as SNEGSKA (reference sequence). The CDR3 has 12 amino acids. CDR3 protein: CSADQGGPDYTF. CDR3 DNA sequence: TGCAGTGCAGATCAGGGGGGTCCTGACTACACCTTC.

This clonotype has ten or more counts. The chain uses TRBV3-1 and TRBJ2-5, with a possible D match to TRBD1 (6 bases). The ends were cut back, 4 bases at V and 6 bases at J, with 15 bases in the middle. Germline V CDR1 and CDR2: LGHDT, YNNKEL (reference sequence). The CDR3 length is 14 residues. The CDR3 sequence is CASSPTDSRKTQYF. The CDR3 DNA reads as TGTGCCAGCAGCCCCACGGACAGTAGGAAGACCCAGTACTTC.

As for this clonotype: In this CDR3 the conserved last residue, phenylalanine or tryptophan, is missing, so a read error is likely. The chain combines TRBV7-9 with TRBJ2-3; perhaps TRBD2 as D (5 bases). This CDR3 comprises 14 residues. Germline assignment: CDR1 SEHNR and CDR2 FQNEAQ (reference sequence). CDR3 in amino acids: CASGLALAGDTQYL. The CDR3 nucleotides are TGTGCCAGCGGCTTAGCTCTAGCTGGAGATACGCAGTATCTT.

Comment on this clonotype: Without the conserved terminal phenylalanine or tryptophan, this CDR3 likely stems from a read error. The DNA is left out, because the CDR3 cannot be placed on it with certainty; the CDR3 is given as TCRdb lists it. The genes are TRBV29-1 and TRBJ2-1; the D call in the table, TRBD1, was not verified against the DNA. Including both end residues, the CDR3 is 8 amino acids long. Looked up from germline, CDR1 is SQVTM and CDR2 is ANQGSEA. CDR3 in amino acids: CSVEPGTL.

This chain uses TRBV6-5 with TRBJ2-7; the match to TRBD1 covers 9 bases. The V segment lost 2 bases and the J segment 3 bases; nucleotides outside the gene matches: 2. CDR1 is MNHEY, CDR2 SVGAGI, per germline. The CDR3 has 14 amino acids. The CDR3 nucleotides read TGTGCCAGCAGTTACACAGGGGGCGGCTACGAGCAGTACTTC. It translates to CASSYTGGGYEQYF.

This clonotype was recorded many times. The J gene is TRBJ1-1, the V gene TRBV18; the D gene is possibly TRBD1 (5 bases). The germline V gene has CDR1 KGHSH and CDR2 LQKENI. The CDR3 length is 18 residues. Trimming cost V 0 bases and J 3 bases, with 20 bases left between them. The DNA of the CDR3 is TGTGCCAGCTCACCACCGAGGGGACCCGGAGGGATGGACACTGAAGCTTTCTTT. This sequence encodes CASSPPRGPGGMDTEAFF. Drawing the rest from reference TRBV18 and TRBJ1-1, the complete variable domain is NAGVMQNPRHLVRRRGQEARLRCSPMKGHSHVYWYRQLPEEGLKFMVYLQKENIIDESGMPKERFSAEFPKEGPSILRIQQVVRGDSAAYFCASSPPRGPGGMDTEAFFGQGTRLTVV.

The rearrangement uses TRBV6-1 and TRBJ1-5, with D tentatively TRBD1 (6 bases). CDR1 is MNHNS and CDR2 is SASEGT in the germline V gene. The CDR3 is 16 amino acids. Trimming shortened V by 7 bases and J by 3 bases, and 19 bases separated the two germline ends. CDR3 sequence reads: CASTQRTVGVNQPQHF. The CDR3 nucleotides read TGTGCCAGCACCCAAAGGACAGTGGGAGTCAATCAGCCCCAGCATTTT.

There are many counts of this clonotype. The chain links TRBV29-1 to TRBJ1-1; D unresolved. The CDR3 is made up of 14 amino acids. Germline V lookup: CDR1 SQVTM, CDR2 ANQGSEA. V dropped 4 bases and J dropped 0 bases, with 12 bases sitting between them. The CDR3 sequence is CSVGYGSMNTEAFF. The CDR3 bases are TGCAGCGTTGGGTATGGCAGCATGAACACTGAAGCTTTCTTT.

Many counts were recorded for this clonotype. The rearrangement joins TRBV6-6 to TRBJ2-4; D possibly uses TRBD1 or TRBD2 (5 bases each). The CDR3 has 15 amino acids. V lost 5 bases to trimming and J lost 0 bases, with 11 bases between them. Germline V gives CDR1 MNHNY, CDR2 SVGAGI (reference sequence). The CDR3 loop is CASSELGTAKNIQYF. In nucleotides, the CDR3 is TGTGCCAGCAGTGAGCTTGGGACAGCCAAAAACATTCAGTACTTC.